Listed below are T cell receptor beta chains from one sample, sequenced in a study of identical twins. One entry per CDR3 protein, called by TCRdb with MiXCR from the 5' RACE reads. The profile shows 700,000 to 950,000 distinct CDR3 sequences, 12% of them singletons. The sample also formed part of further work on yellow fever vaccine responses in identical twins.

Sequencing used PBMCs. These receptors were taken from a woman aged 18-29 years in good health. Both conserved end residues are part of each CDR3.

TRBJ2-2 TRBV5-1 CASTPNQGSGELFF
TRBJ1-5 TRBV12-3/TRBV12-4 CASSLGAMLRESNQPQHF
TRBJ2-1 TRBV7-9 CASSPRTGDSYNEQFF
TRBJ2-3 TRBV12-3/TRBV12-4 CASQKPSGTDTQYF
TRBJ2-3 TRBV7-8 CASSFLVLIVPGGSDTQYF
TRBJ1-1 TRBV12-3/TRBV12-4 CASSLGGRGPEAFF
TRBJ2-1 TRBV7-9 CASSLPGAGEHYNEQFF
TRBJ2-2 TRBV7-9 CASSSLWATNTGELFF
TRBJ1-1 TRBV6-5 CASSWGSVTEAFF
TRBJ2-5 TRBV21-1 CASSRRQGDETQYF
TRBJ2-1 TRBV10-1 CASEGPNNEQFF
TRBJ1-3 TRBV12-3/TRBV12-4 CASSFRGRFGNTIYF
TRBJ1-1 TRBV7-9 CASSFLTTGTEAFF